This T cell receptor (beta chain) was sequenced for a study of shared clonotypes between healthy human individuals. There are 12 residues in the CDR3. Trimming removed 8 bases at V and 9 bases at J, with 16 bases between. The germline V gene has CDR1 MDHEN and CDR2 SYDVKM. The protocol was immunoSEQ multiplex PCR, while the TCRdb copy is restricted to in-frame clones and leaves out a portion. The sample includes approximately 2.1 million clones, 85% to 95% of them seen just once. This sequence joins TRBV28 and TRBJ2-5; TRBD2 is a possible D gene (5 bases). The sequence was collected from a man aged 18-30 years in good health. Some clones in this sample may be carry-over from other donors' samples. The sequencing input was naive CD4+ T cells from PBMCs. Specified subset: CD45RA+ positively selected. CDR3 sequence reads: CASATRPTAQYF. The CDR3 coding sequence is TGTGCCAGCGCTACTAGACCAACGGCCCAGTACTTC. The whole variable domain, remainder taken from reference TRBV28 and TRBJ2-5, is DVKVTQSSRYLVKRTGEKVFLECVQDMDHENMFWYRQDPGLGLRLIYFSYDVKMKEKGDIPEGYSVSREKKERFSLILESASTNQTSMYLCASATRPTAQYFGPGTRLLVL.